Included here is one T cell receptor (beta chain) sequence, with context. Its specificity is unknown. The CDR3 contains 16 residues. With 2 bases clipped from V and 2 bases from J, the junction kept 5 bases outside the gene matches. CDR1 and CDR2 (germline): MRHNA, SNTAGT. Method: immunoSEQ multiplex PCR; TCRdb's copy keeps in-frame clones and lacks some. The data show 130,000 to 150,000 clones, around 90% seen once. This specimen belongs to a study of T cell responses to AZD1222 COVID-19 vaccine. As for the study in general: Second-dose recipients at about 4 or about 12 weeks were treated as one pooled group. Overall study results and limits: The study identified only six AZD1222 recipients as seropositive at baseline. Targeting of unmutated variant regions was reportedly seen in nearly half of spike-specific TCRs. Recipients of two AZD1222 doses showed rising Spike-specific TCR breadth and depth.

This specimen was peripheral blood, taken on day 0 of AZD1222 vaccination. This clonotype was sampled from an adult in good health. V usage is TRBV6-4 and J usage is TRBJ2-1, with 8 bases that match TRBD2. The CDR3, as DNA: TGTGCCAGCAGTGACGTAGCGGGGTTTACCTACAATGAGCAGTTCTTC. It yields the protein CASSDVAGFTYNEQFF.